Below are 32 T cell receptor beta chains sequenced from a single sample in a study of OX40 agonist ivuxolimab in advanced cancers. The data were produced by immunoSEQ multiplex PCR, yet TCRdb's version contains in-frame clones alone and is incomplete. The sample contains tens of thousands of clones, about 82% of which appear only once. Specimen: CD4+ or CD8+ T cells sorted from blood, collected in a trial of the OX40 agonist ivuxolimab. These receptors came from an adult with an advanced solid tumor such as melanoma, head and neck, liver or kidney cancer.

V gene TRBV18 combines with J gene TRBJ2-5; D may be TRBD2 (6 bases). Matching the DNA end better, TRBJ2-7 makes the J call doubtful. Per the germline V gene, CDR1 is KGHSH and CDR2 is LQKENI. The CDR3 runs 13 residues. The CDR3 region is CASSPSGSYEQYF. DNA of the CDR3: TGTGCCAGCTCACCGTCCGGGAGCTACGAGCAGTACTTC.

This chain connects TRBV27 to TRBJ1-5; D uncertain. V was shortened by 2 bases and J by 0 bases, with 14 bases between the two germline ends. The CDR3 is 17 residues long. Germline V lookup: CDR1 MNHEY, CDR2 SMNVEV (reference sequence). CDR3 amino acids: CASSLRQSPISNQPQHF. In DNA, the CDR3 is TGTGCCAGCAGTTTAAGGCAGAGCCCCATTAGCAATCAGCCCCAGCATTTT.

V usage is TRBV5-4 and J usage is TRBJ1-1; D gene ambiguous. The CDR3 loop spans 15 amino acids. The V and J ends lost 1 base and 2 bases respectively, with 12 bases between them. Looked up from germline, CDR1 is SGHNT and CDR2 is YYREEE (reference sequence). CDR3 residues: CASSLNPDSNTEAFF. CDR3 in DNA: TGTGCCAGCAGCTTGAATCCCGACTCTAACACTGAAGCTTTCTTT.

The J gene is TRBJ2-7, the V gene TRBV2; TRBD1 might be the D (6 bases). The CDR3 is made up of 12 amino acids. Germline V gene sequence: CDR1 SNHLY, CDR2 FYNNEI. The germline V and J ends were trimmed by 6 bases and 4 bases, with 10 bases remaining between them. The CDR3 loop reads CASRRGSYEQYF. In DNA, the CDR3 is TGTGCCAGCAGGAGGGGGAGTTACGAGCAGTACTTC.

The chain has TRBV10-3 and TRBJ2-1; perhaps TRBD2 as D (6 bases). In germline, CDR1 is ENHRY, CDR2 SYGVKD. The CDR3 is made up of 14 amino acids. Between the trimmed V and J ends, which lost 6 bases and 1 base, there was a span of 10 bases. For the CDR3, the DNA is TGTGCCATCAGGGGGCGGGAATCCTACAATGAGCAGTTCTTC. Encoded protein: CAIRGRESYNEQFF.

The chain has TRBV11-1 and TRBJ2-2; D possibly uses TRBD1 or TRBD2 (6 bases each). Trimming cost V 2 bases and J 4 bases, with 14 bases left between them. Germline-derived CDR1 and CDR2 are SGHAT and FQDESV (reference sequence). This CDR3 comprises 16 residues. The CDR3 is CASSLRGTGSTGELFF. Written as DNA, the CDR3 is TGTGCCAGCAGCTTAAGGGGGACTGGGAGCACCGGGGAGCTGTTTTTT.

This sequence joins TRBV5-1 and TRBJ2-2, with D tentatively TRBD2 (6 bases). The V end was cut by 1 base, the J end by 5 bases, with 9 bases between. In germline, CDR1 is SGHRS, CDR2 YFSETQ. This CDR3 comprises 14 residues. Here the CDR3 DNA reads TGCGCCAGCAGCTTGCCTAGCGTAACCGGGGAGCTGTTTTTT. Protein product: CASSLPSVTGELFF.

The gene calls are TRBV5-1 and TRBJ1-1; D perhaps matches TRBD1 (6 bases). Trimming took off 0 bases at V and 0 bases at J, with 9 bases between the two ends. The germline CDR1 and CDR2 sequences are SGHRS and YFSETQ. This CDR3 has 15 amino acids. The DNA for the CDR3 is TGCGCCAGCAGCTTGGCGGACAGCATGAACACTGAAGCTTTCTTT. Encoded protein: CASSLADSMNTEAFF.

The chain recombines TRBV5-4 with TRBJ2-7, with 9 positions matching TRBD1. With V trimmed by 4 bases and J by 9 bases, 11 bases remained unmatched. The CDR3 runs to 14 residues. Germline assignment: CDR1 SGHNT and CDR2 YYREEE (reference sequence). The CDR3 loop is CASSTTGTGYLQYF. The CDR3 nucleotides read TGTGCCAGCAGCACCACCGGGACAGGGTATTTGCAGTACTTC.

The chain couples TRBV6-1 to TRBJ1-4; a weak D match, TRBD1 (5 bases). The CDR3 spans 14 residues. The germline V and J ends were trimmed by 3 bases and 8 bases, with 13 bases remaining between them. Germline values: CDR1 MNHNS, CDR2 SASEGT. The CDR3 loop reads CASSDSREGEKLFF. The CDR3 DNA is TGTGCCAGCAGTGACTCCAGGGAAGGCGAAAAACTGTTTTTT.

The chain carries TRBV21-1 and TRBJ1-2. TRBV21-1 is termed a pseudogene. CDR3 size: 16 residues. DNA for the CDR3: TGTGCCAGCAGCAGGAAGGAAGGACCCCGACCCTATGGCTACACCTTC. Residues: CASSRKEGPRPYGYTF.

This clone was recorded only once. J is TRBJ2-5 and V is TRBV27, with TRBD1 matching over 8 bases. The CDR3 contains 15 residues. J was trimmed by 5 bases and V by 5 bases; bases with no gene match: 10. CDR1 is MNHEY, CDR2 SMNVEV, per germline (reference sequence). CDR3 bases: TGTGCCAGCAGTCCCTGGACAGGGTCGCTTGAGACCCAGTACTTC. Protein sequence: CASSPWTGSLETQYF.

The chain combines TRBV27 with TRBJ2-5; 7 bases align to TRBD2. V lost 3 bases, J lost 6 bases, and 13 bases stayed unmatched. Germline V gene data show CDR1 as MNHEY and CDR2 as SMNVEV (reference sequence). The length of the CDR3 is 16 residues. CDR3 in amino acids: CASSLRAGGGVKTQYF. CDR3 DNA sequence: TGTGCCAGCAGTTTGCGGGCGGGCGGGGGTGTGAAGACCCAGTACTTC.

CDR3 region: CASSENRGRNEQFF. The CDR3 coding sequence is TGCGCCAGCAGTGAGAACAGGGGACGCAATGAGCAGTTCTTC. The chain carries TRBV10-1 and TRBJ2-1; 7 nucleotides agree with TRBD1. Germline V gene sequence: CDR1 WNHNN, CDR2 SYGVQD (reference sequence). The V gene end was trimmed by 2 bases and the J gene end by 6 bases; junction bases not matched to a gene: 4. The CDR3 runs to 14 residues.

The rearrangement uses TRBV11-3 and TRBJ2-7; no reliable D call. The CDR3 contains 12 residues. The germline gives CDR1 SGHNT, CDR2 YENEEA. Trimming shortened V by 1 base and J by 5 bases, and 6 bases separated the two germline ends. CDR3 DNA: TGTGCCAGCAGCTTAGTTTCCCACGAGCAGTACTTC. Translating gives CASSLVSHEQYF.

CDR3 in amino acids: CASSGGNSAGELFF. CDR3 nucleotide sequence: TGTGCCAGCAGCGGTGGGAATTCGGCCGGGGAGCTGTTTTTT. This chain uses TRBV6-6 with TRBJ2-2; no clear D. This CDR3 has 14 residues. Trimming removed 6 bases from V and 6 bases from J, with 14 bases in between. Germline V gene lookup returns CDR1 MNHNY and CDR2 SVGAGI (reference sequence).

This chain uses TRBV7-3 with TRBJ2-3; D gene unclear. The CDR3 length is 14 residues. The germline V gene encodes CDR1 SGHTA and CDR2 FQGTGA. The germline V and J ends were trimmed by 6 bases and 1 base, with 11 bases remaining between them. CDR3 sequence: CASSPARRTDTQYF. The CDR3 DNA sequence: TGTGCCAGCAGTCCGGCCAGACGCACAGATACGCAGTATTTT.

This clone has just a few counts. The V and J genes are TRBV6-5 and TRBJ2-6; tentatively, D is TRBD1 (6 bases). Germline assignment: CDR1 MNHEY and CDR2 SVGAGI. V lost 10 bases, J lost 4 bases, and 14 bases lay in between. The CDR3 has 14 residues. The CDR3 region is CATRGMVGANVLTF. The CDR3 DNA is TGTGCCACGAGGGGGATGGTGGGGGCCAACGTCCTGACTTTC.

This clone came up a few times. The CDR3 DNA reads TGTGCCAGCTCACCCGCTAGGGAAGATACGCAGTATTTT. Translated, it gives CASSPAREDTQYF. The chain couples TRBV18 to TRBJ2-3, with no clear D. Germline lookup yields CDR1 KGHSH and CDR2 LQKENI. Trimming left V 3 bases short and J 5 bases short, with 9 bases between. This CDR3 is 13 amino acids long.

The rearrangement uses TRBV5-1 and TRBJ2-1, with 14 bases matching TRBD2. The CDR3 has 19 amino acids. Per germline, CDR1 SGHRS and CDR2 YFSETQ. Trimming took 3 bases from V and 1 from J; bases not matched to a gene: 9. For the CDR3, the DNA is TGCGCCAGCAGCTCTCCGGGACTAGCGGGAGCGCGGTCCTACAATGAGCAGTTCTTC. The encoded protein is CASSSPGLAGARSYNEQFF.

CDR3 coding DNA: TGTGCCAGCAGCCCTTACAGGGGGCGGTCGTCCTATAATTCACCCCTCCACTTT. Residues: CASSPYRGRSSYNSPLHF. This rearrangement joins TRBV4-2 to TRBJ1-6, with TRBD1 identical over 9 bases. The CDR3 totals 18 residues. Germline CDR1 and CDR2: LGHNA and YNFKEQ. With 4 bases clipped from V and 1 base from J, the junction kept 8 bases outside the gene matches.

This clone was detected only a few times. V gene TRBV29-1 combines with J gene TRBJ2-5, with 12 nucleotides matching TRBD2. The ends lost 4 bases at V and 7 bases at J; junction bases unmatched: 4. The CDR3 has 13 amino acids. Germline V lookup: CDR1 SQVTM, CDR2 ANQGSEA. In DNA form, the CDR3 reads TGCAGCGTTGGGACTAGCGGGATGGGGACCCAGTACTTC. This translates into CSVGTSGMGTQYF.

This sequence joins TRBV5-8 and TRBJ1-6; no definite D call. V lost 3 bases and J lost 9, with 4 bases in between. Germline CDR1 SGHTS, CDR2 YDEGEE. This CDR3 region has 11 residues. The CDR3 sequence: CASSSSSPLHF. The DNA of the CDR3 is TGTGCCAGCAGCTCGAGTTCACCCCTCCACTTT.

The chain employs TRBV30 and TRBJ2-1, with TRBD2 as a possible D gene (5 bases). The CDR3 sequence is 16 residues long. Germline CDR1 GTSNPN, CDR2 SVGIG (reference sequence). Deletions cut 0 bases from V and 0 bases from J, with 12 bases between. DNA for the CDR3: TGTGCCTGGAGTGTCCGCGGGTTGAGCTCCTACAATGAGCAGTTCTTC. It translates to CAWSVRGLSSYNEQFF.

The chain couples TRBV19 to TRBJ1-2; TRBD1 agrees at 8 bases. V shed 5 bases and J 1 base; nucleotides not matched to a gene: 9. There are 16 residues in the CDR3. Germline V CDR1 and CDR2: LNHDA, SQIVND (reference sequence). CDR3 region: CASSLRGDRNNYGYTF. The DNA of the CDR3 is TGTGCCAGTAGTCTACGAGGGGACAGGAATAACTATGGCTACACCTTC. Drawing the rest from reference TRBV19 and TRBJ1-2, the complete variable domain is DGGITQSPKYLFRKEGQNVTLSCEQNLNHDAMYWYRQDPGQGLRLIYYSQIVNDFQKGDIAEGYSVSREKKESFPLTVTSAQKNPTAFYLCASSLRGDRNNYGYTFGSGTRLTVV.

V gene TRBV10-3 combines with J gene TRBJ1-2; D gene ambiguous. The V end lost 2 bases, the J end lost 6 bases, and 19 bases lay between the germline ends. CDR3 size: 16 residues. Germline V lookup: CDR1 ENHRY, CDR2 SYGVKD. CDR3 in DNA: TGTGCCATCAGTGAGGCGGTGGGCAACTCAAGACATGGCTACACCTTC. Amino acids: CAISEAVGNSRHGYTF.

The chain combines TRBV9 with TRBJ2-7, with D unresolved. The V end lost 0 bases, the J end lost 3 bases, and 13 bases lay between the germline ends. CDR1 SGDLS and CDR2 YYNGEE come from the germline V gene. The CDR3 has 15 amino acids. The CDR3 region has the DNA TGTGCCAGCAGCGTAGCCCCGGGTACCATCTACGAGCAGTACTTC. Translated: CASSVAPGTIYEQYF.

This rearrangement joins TRBV7-8 to TRBJ1-5; D not certain. This CDR3 is built from 15 residues. Per germline, CDR1 SGHVS and CDR2 FQNEAQ. V lost 1 base to trimming and J lost 0 bases, with 7 bases between them. CDR3 nucleotides: TGTGCCAGCAGCTTAGGAGCGGATAGCAATCAGCCCCAGCATTTT. Amino acids: CASSLGADSNQPQHF.

This chain connects TRBV6-6 to TRBJ2-1; D possibly matches TRBD1 or TRBD2 (7 bases each). CDR1 is MNHNY and CDR2 is SVGAGI in the germline V gene (reference sequence). This CDR3 has 14 amino acids. The V gene lost 8 bases and the J gene lost 7 bases, with 18 bases spanning the gap. The CDR3 bases are TGTGCCAGCGGGGGGGCAGGGGGAGTGAATGAGCAGTTCTTC. The encoded protein is CASGGAGGVNEQFF.

This chain connects TRBV14 to TRBJ1-4; 9 bases are a match to TRBD1. The germline gives CDR1 SGHDN, CDR2 FVKESK. Trimming removed 4 bases from V and 6 bases from J; junction bases left unmatched: 3. The CDR3 totals 14 residues. The chain's CDR3 is CASSPWDRDEKLFF. The CDR3 nucleotides are TGTGCCAGCAGCCCATGGGACAGGGATGAAAAACTGTTTTTT.

The rearrangement links TRBV5-6 to TRBJ2-7; 7 nucleotides match TRBD2. CDR1 SGHDT and CDR2 YYEEEE come from the germline V gene. The CDR3 has 15 residues. Losses at the gene ends were 3 bases for V and 2 bases for J; bases not matched to a gene: 8. CDR3 amino acids: CASSYGLSGAYEQYF. In DNA form, the CDR3 reads TGTGCCAGCAGCTACGGACTAAGCGGGGCCTACGAGCAGTACTTC.

The rearrangement uses TRBV5-1 and TRBJ2-2; 7 bases are shared with TRBD1. Germline assignment: CDR1 SGHRS and CDR2 YFSETQ. With 2 bases clipped from V and 4 bases from J, the junction kept 8 bases outside the gene matches. CDR3 length equals 16 residues. CDR3 region: CASSLTGTDITGELFF. As DNA, the CDR3 is TGCGCCAGCAGCTTAACCGGGACAGATATCACCGGGGAGCTGTTTTTT.